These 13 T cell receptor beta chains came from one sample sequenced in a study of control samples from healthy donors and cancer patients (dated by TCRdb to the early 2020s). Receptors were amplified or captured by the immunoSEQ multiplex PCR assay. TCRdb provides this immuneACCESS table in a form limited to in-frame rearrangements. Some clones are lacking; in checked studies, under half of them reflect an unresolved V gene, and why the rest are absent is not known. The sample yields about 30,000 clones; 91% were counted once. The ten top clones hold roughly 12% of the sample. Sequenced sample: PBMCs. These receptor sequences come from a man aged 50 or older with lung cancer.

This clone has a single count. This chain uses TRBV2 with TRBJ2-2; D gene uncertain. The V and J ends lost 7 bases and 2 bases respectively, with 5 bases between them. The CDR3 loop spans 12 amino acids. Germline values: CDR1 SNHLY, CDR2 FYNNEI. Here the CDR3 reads CASNINTGELFF. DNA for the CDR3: TGTGCCAGCAATATAAACACCGGGGAGCTGTTTTTT. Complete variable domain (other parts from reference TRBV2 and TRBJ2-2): EPEVTQTPSHQVTQMGQEVILRCVPISNHLYFYWYRQILGQKVEFLVSFYNNEISEKSEIFDDQFSVERPDGSNFTLKIRSTKLEDSAMYFCASNINTGELFFGEGSRLTVL.

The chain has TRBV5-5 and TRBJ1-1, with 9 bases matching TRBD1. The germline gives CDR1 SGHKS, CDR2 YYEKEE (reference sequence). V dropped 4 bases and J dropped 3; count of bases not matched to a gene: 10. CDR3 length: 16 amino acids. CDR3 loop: CASSLGQGEIYTEAFF. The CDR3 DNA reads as TGTGCCAGCAGCCTGGGACAGGGAGAAATTTACACTGAAGCTTTCTTT. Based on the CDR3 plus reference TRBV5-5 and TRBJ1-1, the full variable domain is DAGVTQSPTHLIKTRGQQVTLRCSPISGHKSVSWYQQVLGQGPQFIFQYYEKEERGRGNFPDRFSARQFPNYSSELNVNALLLGDSALYLCASSLGQGEIYTEAFFGQGTRLTVV.

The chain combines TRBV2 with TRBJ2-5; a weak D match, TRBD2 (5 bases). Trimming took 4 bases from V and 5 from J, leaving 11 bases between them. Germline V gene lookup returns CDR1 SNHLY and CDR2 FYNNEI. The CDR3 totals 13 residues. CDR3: CASSAIPGETQYF. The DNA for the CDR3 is TGTGCCAGCAGTGCAATTCCGGGGGAGACCCAGTACTTC.

CDR3 in DNA: TGCAGCGTTGAAGGACAGGGAGGGAGGACTGAAGCTTTCTTT. Translation gives CSVEGQGGRTEAFF. The chain joins TRBV29-1 to TRBJ1-1, with 7 bases fitting TRBD1. In germline, CDR1 is SQVTM, CDR2 ANQGSEA. The CDR3 length is 14 residues. The V and J ends lost 1 base and 5 bases, in that order; junction bases with no gene match: 7.

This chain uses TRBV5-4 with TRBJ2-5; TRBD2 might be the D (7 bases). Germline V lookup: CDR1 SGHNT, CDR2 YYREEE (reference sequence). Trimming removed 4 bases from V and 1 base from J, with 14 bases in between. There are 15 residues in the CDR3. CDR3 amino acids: CASSPAGALQETQYF. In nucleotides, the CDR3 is TGTGCCAGCAGCCCGGCGGGGGCCCTCCAAGAGACCCAGTACTTC.

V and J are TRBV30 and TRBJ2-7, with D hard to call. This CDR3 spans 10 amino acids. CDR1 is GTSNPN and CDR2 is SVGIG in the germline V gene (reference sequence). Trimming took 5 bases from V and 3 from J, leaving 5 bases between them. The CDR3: CAWGIYEQYF. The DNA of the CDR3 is TGTGCCTGGGGGATCTACGAGCAGTACTTC.

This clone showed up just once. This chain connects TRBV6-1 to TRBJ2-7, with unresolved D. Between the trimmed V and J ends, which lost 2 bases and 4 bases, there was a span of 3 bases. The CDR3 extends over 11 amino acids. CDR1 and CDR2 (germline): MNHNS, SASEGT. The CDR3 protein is CASSEKYEQYF. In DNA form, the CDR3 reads TGTGCCAGCAGTGAAAAATACGAGCAGTACTTC.

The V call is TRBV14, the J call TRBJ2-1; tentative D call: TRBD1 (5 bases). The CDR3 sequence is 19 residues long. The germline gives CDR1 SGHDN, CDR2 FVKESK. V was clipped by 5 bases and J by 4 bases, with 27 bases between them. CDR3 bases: TGTGCCAGCAGCAAGGACAAAGGCCTCCGGTTCGGTGGATACAATGAGCAGTTCTTC. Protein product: CASSKDKGLRFGGYNEQFF.

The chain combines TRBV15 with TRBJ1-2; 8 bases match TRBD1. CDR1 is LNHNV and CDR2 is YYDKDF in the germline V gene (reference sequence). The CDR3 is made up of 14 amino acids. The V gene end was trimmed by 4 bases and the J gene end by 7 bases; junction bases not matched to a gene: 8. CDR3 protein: CATSTGQGLAGYTF. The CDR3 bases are TGTGCCACCAGCACCGGACAGGGTTTGGCTGGCTACACCTTC. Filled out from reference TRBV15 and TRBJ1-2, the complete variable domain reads DAMVIQNPRYQVTQFGKPVTLSCSQTLNHNVMYWYQQKSSQAPKLLFHYYDKDFNNEADTPDNFQSRRPNTSFCFLDIRSPGLGDTAMYLCATSTGQGLAGYTFGSGTRLTVV.

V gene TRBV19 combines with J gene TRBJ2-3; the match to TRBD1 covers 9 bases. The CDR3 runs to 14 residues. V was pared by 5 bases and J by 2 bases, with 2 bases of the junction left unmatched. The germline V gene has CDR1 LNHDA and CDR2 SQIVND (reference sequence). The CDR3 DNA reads TGTGCCAGTAGTGGGACAGGGATCACAGATACGCAGTATTTT. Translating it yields CASSGTGITDTQYF.

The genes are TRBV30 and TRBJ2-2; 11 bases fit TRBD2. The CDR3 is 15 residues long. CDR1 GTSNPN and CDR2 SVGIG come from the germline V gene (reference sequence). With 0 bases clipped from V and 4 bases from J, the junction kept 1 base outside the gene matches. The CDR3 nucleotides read TGTGCCTGGAGTGTACTAGCGGGGGTCACCGGGGAGCTGTTTTTT. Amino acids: CAWSVLAGVTGELFF.

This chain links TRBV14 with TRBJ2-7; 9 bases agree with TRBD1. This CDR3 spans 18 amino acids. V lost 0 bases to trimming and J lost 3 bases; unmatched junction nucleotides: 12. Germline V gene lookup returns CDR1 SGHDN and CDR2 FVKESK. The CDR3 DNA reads TGTGCCAGCAGCCAAGATCGGCGGGGACAGGGACGAAACTACGAGCAGTACTTC. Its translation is CASSQDRRGQGRNYEQYF. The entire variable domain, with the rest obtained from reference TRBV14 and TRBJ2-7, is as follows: EAGVTQFPSHSVIEKGQTVTLRCDPISGHDNLYWYRRVMGKEIKFLLHFVKESKQDESGMPNNRFLAERTGGTYSTLKVQPAELEDSGVYFCASSQDRRGQGRNYEQYFGPGTRLTVT.

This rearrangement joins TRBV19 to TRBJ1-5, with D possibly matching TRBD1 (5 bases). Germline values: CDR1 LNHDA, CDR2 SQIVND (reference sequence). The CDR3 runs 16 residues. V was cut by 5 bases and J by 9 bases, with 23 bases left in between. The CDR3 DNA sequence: TGTGCCAGTAGTGTCTTTTCCGTGGACACTGCGGTGCCCCAGCATTTT. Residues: CASSVFSVDTAVPQHF.